This passage covers 24 T cell receptor beta chains from one sample sequenced in a study of blood T cell repertoires in COVID-19. The method was immunoSEQ multiplex PCR; TCRdb's version includes in-frame clones alone and lacks a portion of them. Counted here are around 100,000 clones, 70% to 90% occurring once; the ten biggest clones make up under 2.5%. The sequenced sample consisted of peripheral blood. Source of these receptors: a human donor in a cohort sampled during active COVID-19.

This sequence joins TRBV28 and TRBJ1-2; D might be TRBD1 (6 bases). Germline values: CDR1 MDHEN, CDR2 SYDVKM. The CDR3 spans 14 residues. V was cut by 6 bases and J by 1 base, with 12 bases left in between. DNA of the CDR3: TGTGCCAGCAGGCAGGGGACCCTTAACTATGGCTACACCTTC. Its protein product is CASRQGTLNYGYTF.

The CDR3 DNA reads TGCAGCGGTGGGTCAGGTTTTGGGAATGAGCAGTTCTTC. This codes for CSGGSGFGNEQFF. The gene calls are TRBV29-1 and TRBJ2-1, with no clear D. V dropped 7 bases and J dropped 7 bases, with 17 bases sitting between them. The V gene's germline CDR1 is SQVTM and CDR2 ANQGSEA. The CDR3 length is 13 residues.

J is TRBJ2-1 and V is TRBV9, with D possibly TRBD2 on 6 matching bases. This CDR3 is 14 amino acids long. V lost 4 bases, J lost 9 bases, and 17 bases lay in between. Looked up from germline, CDR1 is SGDLS and CDR2 is YYNGEE. The CDR3 loop is CASSSMTSQGEQFF. Here the CDR3 DNA reads TGTGCCAGCAGCTCCATGACTAGTCAGGGTGAGCAGTTCTTC.

This sequence joins TRBV15 and TRBJ2-7; 8 nucleotides match TRBD1. This CDR3 has 16 amino acids. The germline gives CDR1 LNHNV, CDR2 YYDKDF (reference sequence). The junction had 6 bases not matched to a gene; V was cut back by 0 bases and J by 2 bases. CDR3 DNA sequence: TGTGCCACCAGCAGAGATGAGTGGGACAGGCCCTACGAGCAGTACTTC. Its translation is CATSRDEWDRPYEQYF.

The rearrangement joins TRBV7-3 to TRBJ2-3, with 9 positions matching TRBD1. Germline values: CDR1 SGHTA, CDR2 FQGTGA. Trimming removed 4 bases from V and 5 bases from J; junction bases left unmatched: 10. The length of the CDR3 is 16 residues. This CDR3 reads CASSSSGTGPLDTQYF. CDR3 coding DNA: TGTGCCAGCAGCTCTTCCGGGACAGGGCCATTAGATACGCAGTATTTT. Combining the CDR3 with reference TRBV7-3 and TRBJ2-3 gives the whole variable domain GAGVSQTPSNKVTEKGKYVELRCDPISGHTALYWYRQSLGQGPEFLIYFQGTGAADDSGLPNDRFFAVRPEGSVSTLKIQRTERGDSAVYLCASSSSGTGPLDTQYFGPGTRLTVL.

The table lists this clone with a few counts. The genes are TRBV7-9 and TRBJ1-6, with TRBD1 as a possible D gene (5 bases). CDR1 is SEHNR and CDR2 is FQNEAQ in the germline V gene (reference sequence). The CDR3 sequence is 12 residues long. The V end was cut by 5 bases, the J end by 12 bases, with 11 bases between. As DNA, the CDR3 is TGTGCCAGCAGCGCAGCGGGGGGACCCCTCCACTTT. Protein product: CASSAAGGPLHF.

The chain links TRBV1 to TRBJ2-2; the table's D gene call, TRBD2, was not cross checked with the DNA. TRBV1 is a pseudogene. CDR3 length equals 19 residues. Here the CDR3 reads CTSSQEASGSRVNTGELFF. Here the CDR3 DNA reads TGCACCAGCAGCCAAGAAGCTAGCGGGAGTAGGGTAAACACCGGGGAGCTGTTTTTT.

The rearrangement uses TRBV7-9 and TRBJ2-3; 9 bases line up with TRBD1. The V and J ends lost 5 bases and 6 bases, in that order; junction bases with no gene match: 6. CDR1 is SEHNR, CDR2 FQNEAQ, per germline (reference sequence). The CDR3 totals 14 residues. DNA for the CDR3: TGTGCCAGCAGCCCGGGACAGGGTGGGGATACGCAGTATTTT. Translated, it gives CASSPGQGGDTQYF.

With regard to this clone: Within the sample, other DNA sequences also encode this same CDR3. The rearrangement uses TRBV18 and TRBJ2-7, with 12 bases aligning to TRBD1. Losses at the gene ends were 3 bases for V and 5 bases for J; bases not matched to a gene: 2. Looked up from germline, CDR1 is KGHSH and CDR2 is LQKENI. The CDR3 is made up of 14 amino acids. In DNA, the CDR3 is TGTGCCAGCTCACCCGGGACAGGGGGCGACGAGCAGTACTTC. Translated: CASSPGTGGDEQYF.

The rearrangement uses TRBV3-1 (or the pseudogene TRBV3-2) and TRBJ1-5; 7 nucleotides line up with TRBD1. CDR3 length: 14 residues. CDR1 is LGHDT and CDR2 is YNNKEL in the germline V gene (reference sequence). Unmatched junction bases numbered 6, after V lost 4 bases and J lost 6 bases. CDR3 sequence reads: CASSRQGASQPQHF. The CDR3 DNA sequence: TGTGCCAGCAGCCGACAGGGCGCCTCTCAGCCCCAGCATTTT.

This sequence joins TRBV2 and TRBJ2-3; 7 bases align to TRBD1. The CDR3 has 14 residues. The junction had 4 bases not matched to a gene; V was cut back by 6 bases and J by 1 base. Per the germline V gene, CDR1 is SNHLY and CDR2 is FYNNEI. CDR3 in amino acids: CASSSDRGTDTQYF. CDR3 bases: TGTGCCAGCAGCTCTGACAGGGGCACAGATACGCAGTATTTT.

The count of this clone is one. This chain connects TRBV7-2 to TRBJ1-3; 9 bases fit TRBD1. Germline CDR1 SGHTA, CDR2 FQGNSA. V shed 4 bases, J shed 4 bases, and the junction held 8 bases outside the gene matches. CDR3 size: 16 residues. The CDR3 loop is CASSSLAGTGGNTIYF. In DNA form, the CDR3 reads TGTGCCAGCAGCTCCTTAGCCGGGACAGGGGGAAACACCATATATTTT.

This chain links TRBV24-1 with TRBJ2-1, with D maybe TRBD1 (5 bases). In germline, CDR1 is KGHDR, CDR2 SFDVKD. V shed 3 bases and J shed 8 bases, with 28 bases lying between them. This CDR3 is 19 amino acids long. The DNA of the CDR3 is TGTGCCACCAGTGATAGACGGCGGCGTGCCAGGGAATGGATGGATGAGCAGTTCTTC. Translating it yields CATSDRRRRAREWMDEQFF.

This clone occurred once. V gene TRBV5-4 combines with J gene TRBJ2-3; no reliable D call. CDR3 length: 15 residues. The V end was cut by 3 bases, the J end by 0 bases, with 11 bases between. The germline gives CDR1 SGHNT, CDR2 YYREEE (reference sequence). In nucleotides, the CDR3 is TGTGCCAGCAGCTCCACTGCTCGGAGCACAGATACGCAGTATTTT. Residues: CASSSTARSTDTQYF.

The chain joins TRBV15 to TRBJ1-2, with 7 bases lining up with TRBD1. This CDR3 spans 19 amino acids. V lost 3 bases, J lost 6 bases, and 22 bases stayed unmatched. Looked up from germline, CDR1 is LNHNV and CDR2 is YYDKDF (reference sequence). In DNA, the CDR3 is TGTGCCACCAGCAGCCATACGCTGACTGACAGGGCAAGGTTGGATGGCTACACCTTC. It encodes CATSSHTLTDRARLDGYTF.

This clone was counted only a few times. The genes are TRBV11-2 and TRBJ2-7; D is possibly TRBD1 (6 bases). V was pared by 1 base and J by 6 bases, with 13 bases between. The CDR3 loop spans 14 amino acids. Germline CDR1 SGHAT, CDR2 FQNNGV. The CDR3, as DNA: TGTGCCAGCAGCTTAGTAGGGAAGGGGGTCGAGCAGTACTTC. Amino acids: CASSLVGKGVEQYF.

The V and J genes are TRBV18 and TRBJ1-3; TRBD1 agrees at 7 bases. V was clipped by 0 bases and J by 1 base; unmatched bases: 3. CDR3 length equals 16 residues. The germline V gene encodes CDR1 KGHSH and CDR2 LQKENI. Here the CDR3 reads CASSPPGTASGNTIYF. The CDR3 bases are TGTGCCAGCTCACCACCCGGGACAGCTTCTGGAAACACCATATATTTT.

The rearrangement uses TRBV28 and TRBJ2-4; TRBD1 matches at 8 bases. The CDR3 is 15 amino acids. The germline V gene has CDR1 MDHEN and CDR2 SYDVKM. V lost 6 bases, J lost 8 bases, and 12 bases stayed unmatched. CDR3 in DNA: TGTGCCAGCAGGCCCCCGGCAGGGGGCGGTCACATTCAGTACTTC. Translated, it gives CASRPPAGGGHIQYF.

The J gene is TRBJ1-1, the V gene TRBV3-1 (or the pseudogene TRBV3-2), with a weak D call TRBD1 (6 bases). Germline-derived CDR1 and CDR2 are LGHDT and YNNKEL (reference sequence). This CDR3 contains 16 residues. Trimming pared 4 bases from V and 5 bases from J, leaving 20 bases between. DNA of the CDR3: TGTGCCAGCAGCCCGACAGGTCTCTGGGCAGGAACTGAAGCTTTCTTT. This codes for CASSPTGLWAGTEAFF.

The V and J genes are TRBV11-2 and TRBJ1-2; D may be TRBD1 (6 bases). Per the germline V gene, CDR1 is SGHAT and CDR2 is FQNNGV. Deletions cut 2 bases from V and 3 bases from J, with 10 bases between. This CDR3 is 14 amino acids long. The CDR3 protein is CASSLQGFDYGYTF. The CDR3 DNA sequence: TGTGCCAGCAGCTTACAGGGGTTTGACTATGGCTACACCTTC.

This sequence joins TRBV4-1 and TRBJ1-3; 8 bases match TRBD1. CDR3 length: 17 amino acids. Germline values: CDR1 MGHRA, CDR2 YSYEKL. V trimming: 1 base; J trimming: 4 bases; junction bases outside the gene matches: 9. As DNA, the CDR3 is TGCGCCAGCAGCCAAGTGCTTGTCAGGGGGCTCGGAAACACCATATATTTT. This gives the protein CASSQVLVRGLGNTIYF.

The chain joins TRBV28 to TRBJ1-4; 9 nucleotides match TRBD1. The CDR3 is 14 amino acids. CDR1 MDHEN and CDR2 SYDVKM come from the germline V gene. Trimming took 5 bases from V and 8 from J; bases not matched to a gene: 6. The CDR3: CASSVTGGEEKLFF. In DNA form, the CDR3 reads TGTGCCAGCAGTGTGACAGGGGGGGAAGAAAAACTGTTTTTT.

This clone was seen a single time. V usage is TRBV3-1 (or the pseudogene TRBV3-2) and J usage is TRBJ2-5, with D possibly TRBD2 on 7 matching bases. CDR1 is LGHDT, CDR2 YNNKEL, per germline (reference sequence). Trimming left V 5 bases short and J 2 bases short, with 12 bases between. This CDR3 region has 14 residues. The CDR3 DNA reads TGTGCCAGCAGCTTACAGGGAGGGCAAGAGACCCAGTACTTC. Translation: CASSLQGGQETQYF.

The chain couples TRBV5-6 to TRBJ2-7; TRBD1 agrees at 9 bases. The CDR3 consists of 14 residues. Germline V lookup: CDR1 SGHDT, CDR2 YYEEEE. The ends lost 4 bases at V and 4 bases at J; junction bases unmatched: 6. CDR3 residues: CASSRDRVEYEQYF. In DNA form, the CDR3 reads TGTGCCAGCAGCCGGGACAGGGTGGAATACGAGCAGTACTTC.